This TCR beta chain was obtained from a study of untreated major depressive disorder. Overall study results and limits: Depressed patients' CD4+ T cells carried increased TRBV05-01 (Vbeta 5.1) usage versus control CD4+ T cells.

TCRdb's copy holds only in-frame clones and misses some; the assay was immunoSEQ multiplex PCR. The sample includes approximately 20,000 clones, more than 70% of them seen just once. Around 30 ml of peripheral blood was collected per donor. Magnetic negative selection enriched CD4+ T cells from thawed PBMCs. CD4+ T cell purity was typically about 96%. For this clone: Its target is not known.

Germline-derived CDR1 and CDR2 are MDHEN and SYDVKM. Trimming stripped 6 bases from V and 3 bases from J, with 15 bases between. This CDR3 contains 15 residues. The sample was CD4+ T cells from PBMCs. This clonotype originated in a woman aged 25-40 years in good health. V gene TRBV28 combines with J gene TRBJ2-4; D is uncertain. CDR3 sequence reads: CASSPDRFGKNIQYF. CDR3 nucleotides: TGTGCCAGCAGCCCTGATCGATTTGGCAAAAACATTCAGTACTTC.